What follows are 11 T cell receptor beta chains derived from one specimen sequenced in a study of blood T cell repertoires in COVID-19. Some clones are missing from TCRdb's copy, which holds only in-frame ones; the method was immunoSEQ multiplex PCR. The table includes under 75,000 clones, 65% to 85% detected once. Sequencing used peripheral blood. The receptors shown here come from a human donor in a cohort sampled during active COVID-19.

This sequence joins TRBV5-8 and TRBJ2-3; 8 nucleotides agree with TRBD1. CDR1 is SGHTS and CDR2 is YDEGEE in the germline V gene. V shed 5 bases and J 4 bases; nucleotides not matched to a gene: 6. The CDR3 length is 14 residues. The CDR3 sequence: CASSPGQAADTQYF. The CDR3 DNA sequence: TGTGCCAGCAGTCCGGGACAGGCGGCAGATACGCAGTATTTT. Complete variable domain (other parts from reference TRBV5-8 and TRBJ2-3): EAGVTQSPTHLIKTRGQQATLRCSPISGHTSVYWYQQALGLGLQFLLWYDEGEERNRGNFPPRFSGRQFPNYSSELNVNALELEDSALYLCASSPGQAADTQYFGPGTRLTVL.

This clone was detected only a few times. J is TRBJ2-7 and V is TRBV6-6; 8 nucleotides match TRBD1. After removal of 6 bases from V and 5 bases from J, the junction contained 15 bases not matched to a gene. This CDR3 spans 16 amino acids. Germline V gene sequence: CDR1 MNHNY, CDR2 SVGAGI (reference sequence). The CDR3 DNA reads TGTGCCAGCAGCCCAGGGAGGACAGGGTCCATGGACGAGCAGTACTTC. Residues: CASSPGRTGSMDEQYF.

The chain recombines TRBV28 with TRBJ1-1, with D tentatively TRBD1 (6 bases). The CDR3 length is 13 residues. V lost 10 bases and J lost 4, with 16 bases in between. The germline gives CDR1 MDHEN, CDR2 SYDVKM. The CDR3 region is CATQQGRGTEAFF. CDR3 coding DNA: TGTGCCACACAACAGGGCCGCGGCACTGAAGCTTTCTTT. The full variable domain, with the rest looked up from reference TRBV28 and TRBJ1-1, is DVKVTQSSRYLVKRTGEKVFLECVQDMDHENMFWYRQDPGLGLRLIYFSYDVKMKEKGDIPEGYSVSREKKERFSLILESASTNQTSMYLCATQQGRGTEAFFGQGTRLTVV.

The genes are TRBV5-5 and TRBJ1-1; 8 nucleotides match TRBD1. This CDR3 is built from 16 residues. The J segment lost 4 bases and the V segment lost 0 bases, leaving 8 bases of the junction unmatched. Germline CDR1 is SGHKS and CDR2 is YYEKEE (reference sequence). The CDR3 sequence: CASSLVRGQRGTEAFF. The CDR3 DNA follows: TGTGCCAGCAGCTTGGTCAGGGGGCAAAGGGGCACTGAAGCTTTCTTT.

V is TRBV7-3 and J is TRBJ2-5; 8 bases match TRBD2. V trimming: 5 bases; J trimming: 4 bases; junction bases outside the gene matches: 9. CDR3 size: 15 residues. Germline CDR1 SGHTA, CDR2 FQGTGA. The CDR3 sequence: CASSPQAGAGETQYF. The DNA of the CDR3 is TGTGCCAGCAGCCCCCAAGCGGGAGCGGGAGAGACCCAGTACTTC.

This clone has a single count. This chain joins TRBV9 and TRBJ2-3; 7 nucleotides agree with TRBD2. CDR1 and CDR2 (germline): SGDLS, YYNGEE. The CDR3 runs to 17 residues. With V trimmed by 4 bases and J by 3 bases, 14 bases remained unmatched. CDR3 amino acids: CASSPGREERLTDTQYF. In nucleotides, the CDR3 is TGTGCCAGCAGCCCCGGTCGGGAGGAGCGCTTAACAGATACGCAGTATTTT.

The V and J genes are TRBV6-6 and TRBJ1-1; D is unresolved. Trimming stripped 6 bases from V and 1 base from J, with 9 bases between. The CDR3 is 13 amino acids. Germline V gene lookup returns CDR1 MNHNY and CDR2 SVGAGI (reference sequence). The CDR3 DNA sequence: TGTGCCAGCAGCTCAAGGAGGAACACTGAAGCTTTCTTT. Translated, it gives CASSSRRNTEAFF.

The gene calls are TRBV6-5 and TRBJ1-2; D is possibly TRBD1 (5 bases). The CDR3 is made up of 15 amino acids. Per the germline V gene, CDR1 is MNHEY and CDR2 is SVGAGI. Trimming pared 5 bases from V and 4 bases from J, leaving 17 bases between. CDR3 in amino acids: CASSQGFAVSYGYTF. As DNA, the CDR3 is TGTGCCAGCAGTCAGGGCTTTGCGGTTTCCTATGGCTACACCTTC.

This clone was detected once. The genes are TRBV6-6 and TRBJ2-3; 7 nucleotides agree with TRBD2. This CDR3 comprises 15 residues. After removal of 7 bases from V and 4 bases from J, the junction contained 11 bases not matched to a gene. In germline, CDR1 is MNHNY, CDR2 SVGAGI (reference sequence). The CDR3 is CASTLWGGESDTQYF. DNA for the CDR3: TGTGCCAGCACCTTGTGGGGAGGGGAGTCAGATACGCAGTATTTT.

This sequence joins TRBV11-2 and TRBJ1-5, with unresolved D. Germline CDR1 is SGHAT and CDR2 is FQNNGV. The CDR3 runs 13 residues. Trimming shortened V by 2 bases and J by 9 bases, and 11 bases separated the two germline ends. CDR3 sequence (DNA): TGTGCCAGCAGCTTAAACAGCCCGAGGCCCCAGCATTTT. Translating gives CASSLNSPRPQHF.

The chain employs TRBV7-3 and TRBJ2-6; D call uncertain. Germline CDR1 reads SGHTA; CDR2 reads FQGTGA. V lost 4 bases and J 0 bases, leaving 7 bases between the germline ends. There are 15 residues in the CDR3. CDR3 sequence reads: CASSSASSGANVLTF. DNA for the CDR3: TGTGCCAGCAGCTCTGCTAGCTCTGGGGCCAACGTCCTGACTTTC.